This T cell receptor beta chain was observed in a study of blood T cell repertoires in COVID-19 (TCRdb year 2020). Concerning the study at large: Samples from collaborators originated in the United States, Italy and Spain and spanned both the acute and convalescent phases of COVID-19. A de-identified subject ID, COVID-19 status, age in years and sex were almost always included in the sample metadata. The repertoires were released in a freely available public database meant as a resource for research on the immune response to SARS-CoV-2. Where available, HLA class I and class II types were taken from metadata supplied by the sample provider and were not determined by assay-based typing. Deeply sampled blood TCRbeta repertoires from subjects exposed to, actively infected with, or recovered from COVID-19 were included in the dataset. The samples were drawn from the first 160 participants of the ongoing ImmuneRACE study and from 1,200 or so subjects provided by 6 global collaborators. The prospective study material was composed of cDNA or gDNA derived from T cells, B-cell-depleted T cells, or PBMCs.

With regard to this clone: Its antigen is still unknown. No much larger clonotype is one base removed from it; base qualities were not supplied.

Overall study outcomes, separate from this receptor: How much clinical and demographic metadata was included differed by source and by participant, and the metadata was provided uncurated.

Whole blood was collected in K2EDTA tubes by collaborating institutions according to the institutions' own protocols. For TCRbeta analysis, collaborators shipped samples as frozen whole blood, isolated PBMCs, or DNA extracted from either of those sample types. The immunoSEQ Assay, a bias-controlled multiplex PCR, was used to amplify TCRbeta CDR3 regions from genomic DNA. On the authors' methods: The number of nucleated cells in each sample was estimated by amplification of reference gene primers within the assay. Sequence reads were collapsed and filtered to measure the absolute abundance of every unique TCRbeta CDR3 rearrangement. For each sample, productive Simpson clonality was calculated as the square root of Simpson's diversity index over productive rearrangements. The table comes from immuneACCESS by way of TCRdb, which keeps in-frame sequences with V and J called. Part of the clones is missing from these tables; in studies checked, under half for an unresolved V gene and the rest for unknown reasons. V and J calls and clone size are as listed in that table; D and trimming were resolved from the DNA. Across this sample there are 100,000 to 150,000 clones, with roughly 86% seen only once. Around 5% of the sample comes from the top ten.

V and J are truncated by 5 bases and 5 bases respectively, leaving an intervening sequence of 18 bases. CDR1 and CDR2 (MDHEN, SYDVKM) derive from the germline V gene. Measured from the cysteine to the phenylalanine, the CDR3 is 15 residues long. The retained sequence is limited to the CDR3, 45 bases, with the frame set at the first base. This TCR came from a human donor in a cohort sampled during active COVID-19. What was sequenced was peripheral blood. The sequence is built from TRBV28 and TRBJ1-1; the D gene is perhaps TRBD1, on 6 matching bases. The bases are TGTGCCAGCAGTCCCCTTTACACAGGGCAGACTGAAGCTTTCTTT. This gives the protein CASSPLYTGQTEAFF.